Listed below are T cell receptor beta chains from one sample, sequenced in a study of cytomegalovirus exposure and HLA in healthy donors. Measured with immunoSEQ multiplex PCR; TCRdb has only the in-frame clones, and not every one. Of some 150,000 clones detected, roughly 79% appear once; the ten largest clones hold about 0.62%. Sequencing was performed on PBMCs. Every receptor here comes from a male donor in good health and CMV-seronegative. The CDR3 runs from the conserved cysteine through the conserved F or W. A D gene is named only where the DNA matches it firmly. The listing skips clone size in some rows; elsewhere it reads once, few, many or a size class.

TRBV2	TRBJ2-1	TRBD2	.	CASRRGSGGAGSYNEQFF	TGTGCCAGCAGGAGAGGTAGCGGGGGGGCCGGGTCCTACAATGAGCAGTTCTTC
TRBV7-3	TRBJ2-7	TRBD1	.	CASSFGQGNEQYF	TGTGCCAGCAGCTTCGGACAGGGGAACGAGCAGTACTTC
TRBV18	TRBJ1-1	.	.	CASSPGGESTEAFF	TGTGCCAGCTCACCGGGAGGGGAGAGCACTGAAGCTTTCTTT
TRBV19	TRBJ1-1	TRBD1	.	CASSPDRVSRAFF	TGTGCCAGTAGTCCTGACAGGGTGAGTCGAGCTTTCTTT
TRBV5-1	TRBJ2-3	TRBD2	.	CASSLEWTSGGGADTQYF	TGCGCCAGCAGCTTGGAATGGACTAGCGGGGGAGGGGCAGATACGCAGTATTTT
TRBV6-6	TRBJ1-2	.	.	CASNRGISDGYTF	TGTGCCAGCAACCGGGGGATTTCCGATGGCTACACCTTC
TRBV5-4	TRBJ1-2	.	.	CASSPGATYGYTF	TGTGCCAGCAGCCCAGGGGCCACCTATGGCTACACCTTC
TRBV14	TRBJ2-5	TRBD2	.	CASSQALAGAETQYF	TGTGCCAGCAGCCAAGCCCTAGCGGGGGCAGAGACCCAGTACTTC
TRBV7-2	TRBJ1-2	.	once	CASSLGEGGAYGYTF	TGTGCCAGCAGCTTAGGTGAGGGCGGAGCCTATGGCTACACCTTC
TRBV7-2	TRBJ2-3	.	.	CASSLERGSTQYF	TGTGCCAGCAGCTTAGAACGAGGTAGTACGCAGTATTTT
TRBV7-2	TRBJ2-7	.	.	CASSLGPILAIPYEQYF	TGTGCCAGCAGCTTAGGACCCATTCTAGCGATCCCCTACGAGCAGTACTTC
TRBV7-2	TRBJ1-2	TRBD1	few	CASSPRQGPIYGYTF	TGTGCCAGCAGCCCGAGACAGGGGCCTATCTATGGCTACACCTTC
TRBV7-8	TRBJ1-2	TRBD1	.	CASSWTGGNYGYTF	TGTGCCAGCAGCTGGACAGGTGGGAACTATGGCTACACCTTC
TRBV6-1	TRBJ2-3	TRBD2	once	CASSEDTSGGVPPDTQYF	TGTGCCAGCAGTGAAGATACTAGCGGGGGGGTCCCCCCAGATACGCAGTATTTT
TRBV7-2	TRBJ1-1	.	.	CASSLGRANTEAFF	TGTGCCAGCAGCTTAGGCAGGGCGAACACTGAAGCTTTCTTT
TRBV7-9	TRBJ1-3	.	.	CASSYRVSAGNTIYF	TGTGCCAGCAGCTACAGGGTATCCGCTGGAAACACCATATATTTT
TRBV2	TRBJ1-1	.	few	CASRTGSEAFF	TGTGCCAGCCGTACAGGGTCTGAAGCTTTCTTT
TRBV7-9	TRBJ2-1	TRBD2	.	CSSSSLTSGGYNEQFF	TGTTCCAGCAGTTCCCTGACTAGCGGAGGTTACAATGAGCAGTTCTTC
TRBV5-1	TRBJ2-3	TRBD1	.	CASSLVGTGGTDTQYF	TGCGCCAGCAGCTTGGTTGGGACAGGGGGCACAGATACGCAGTATTTT
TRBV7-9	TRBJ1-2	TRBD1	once	CASSSQGALGYGYTF	TGTGCCAGCAGCTCTCAGGGGGCGCTTGGCTATGGCTACACCTTC
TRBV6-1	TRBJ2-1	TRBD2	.	CASISGRARYNEQFF	TGTGCCAGCATTAGCGGGAGGGCCAGGTACAATGAGCAGTTCTTC
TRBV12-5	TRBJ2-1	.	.	CASARPGSEQFF	TGTGCTAGTGCCCGCCCGGGATCGGAGCAGTTCTTC
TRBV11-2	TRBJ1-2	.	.	CASSLPRGTARSGYTF	TGTGCCAGCAGCTTACCTAGGGGGACGGCCCGCTCTGGCTACACCTTC
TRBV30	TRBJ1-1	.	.	CARGTGYGEAFF	TGTGCCCGGGGTACAGGGTATGGTGAAGCTTTCTTT
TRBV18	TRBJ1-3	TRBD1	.	CASSGTGSGNTIYF	TGTGCCAGCTCCGGGACAGGGTCTGGAAACACCATATATTTT
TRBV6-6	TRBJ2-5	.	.	CASMLLETQYF	TGTGCCAGCATGCTATTGGAGACCCAGTACTTC
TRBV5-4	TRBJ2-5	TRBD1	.	CASSLGDSVSETQYF	TGTGCCAGCAGCTTGGGGGACAGCGTGTCGGAGACCCAGTACTTC
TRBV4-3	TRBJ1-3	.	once	CASSQSSGNTIYF	TGCGCCAGCAGCCAGAGTTCTGGAAACACCATATATTTT
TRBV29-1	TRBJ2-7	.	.	CSVVRPGGGYEQYF	TGCAGCGTTGTACGGCCCGGAGGTGGCTACGAGCAGTACTTC
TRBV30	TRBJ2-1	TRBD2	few	CAWSPRLAGMNEQFF	TGTGCCTGGAGTCCAAGACTAGCGGGGATGAATGAGCAGTTCTTC
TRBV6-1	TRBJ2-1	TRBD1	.	CASSDFGTGSNEQFF	TGTGCCAGCAGTGATTTTGGGACAGGGAGCAATGAGCAGTTCTTC
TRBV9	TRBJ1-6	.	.	CASSVDPGVVGSPLHF	TGTGCCAGCAGCGTAGACCCAGGGGTGGTGGGTTCACCCCTCCACTTT
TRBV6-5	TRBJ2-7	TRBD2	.	CASSYWAGGSSYEQYF	TGTGCCAGCAGTTACTGGGCGGGGGGAAGCTCCTACGAGCAGTACTTC
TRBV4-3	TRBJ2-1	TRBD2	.	CASSQESVVGLEINNEQFF	TGCGCCAGCAGCCAAGAATCGGTGGTCGGACTAGAGATCAACAATGAGCAGTTCTTC
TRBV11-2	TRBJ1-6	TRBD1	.	CASSDTGGWSPLHF	TGTGCCAGCAGCGATACAGGGGGCTGGTCACCCCTCCACTTT
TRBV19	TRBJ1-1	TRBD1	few	CASSSWGQGSTEAFF	TGTGCCAGTAGTAGCTGGGGACAGGGCAGCACTGAAGCTTTCTTT
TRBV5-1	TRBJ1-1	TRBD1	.	CASSSQGAEAFF	TGCGCCAGCAGCTCGCAGGGGGCTGAAGCTTTCTTT
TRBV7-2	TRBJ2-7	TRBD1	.	CASSSDRNSYEQYF	TGTGCCAGCAGCTCGGACAGGAACTCCTACGAGCAGTACTTC
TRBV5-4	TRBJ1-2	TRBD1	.	CASSLGGRDRGLGYTF	TGTGCCAGCAGCTTGGGGGGCCGGGACAGGGGGCTTGGCTACACCTTC
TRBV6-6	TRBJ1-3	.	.	CASSTSGAGNTIYF	TGTGCCAGCAGTACATCAGGGGCTGGAAACACCATATATTTT
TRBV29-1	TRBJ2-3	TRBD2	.	CSVKGRESTDTQYF	TGCAGCGTCAAAGGGCGGGAGAGCACAGATACGCAGTATTTT
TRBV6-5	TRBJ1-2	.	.	CASSSTGPYGYTF	TGTGCCAGCAGTTCCACAGGGCCCTATGGCTACACCTTC
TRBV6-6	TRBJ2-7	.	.	CASRIQFSYEQYF	TGTGCCAGCAGGATACAGTTCTCCTACGAGCAGTACTTC
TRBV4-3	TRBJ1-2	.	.	CASSQAGTPQDGYTF	TGCGCCAGCAGCCAAGCCGGGACTCCACAGGACGGCTACACCTTC
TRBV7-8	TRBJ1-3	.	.	CASSLGYSGNTIYF	TGTGCCAGCAGCTTAGGTTACTCTGGAAACACCATATATTTT
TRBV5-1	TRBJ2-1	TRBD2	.	CASSFGLAGGEQFF	TGCGCCAGCAGCTTCGGACTAGCCGGGGGTGAGCAGTTCTTC
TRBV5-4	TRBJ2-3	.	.	CASSPDRATDTQYF	TGTGCCAGCAGCCCCGACAGAGCCACAGATACGCAGTATTTT
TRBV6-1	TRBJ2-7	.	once	CASSENTSRSYEQYF	TGTGCCAGCAGTGAAAATACTAGTCGCTCCTACGAGCAGTACTTC
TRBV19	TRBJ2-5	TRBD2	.	CASSIVGGFQETQYF	TGTGCCAGTAGTATCGTCGGGGGGTTCCAAGAGACCCAGTACTTC
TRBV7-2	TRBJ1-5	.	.	CASSPNGGRNQPQHF	TGTGCCAGCAGTCCGAACGGCGGTAGGAATCAGCCCCAGCATTTT
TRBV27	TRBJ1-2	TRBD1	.	CASRGEQGNYGYTF	TGTGCCAGCAGAGGCGAACAGGGGAACTATGGCTACACCTTC
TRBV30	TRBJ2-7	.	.	CAWTPKGKVYEQYF	TGTGCCTGGACTCCGAAGGGGAAAGTCTACGAGCAGTACTTC
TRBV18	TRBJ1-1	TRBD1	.	CASSPPRDRVVAFF	TGTGCCAGCTCACCACCCCGGGACAGGGTGGTCGCTTTCTTT
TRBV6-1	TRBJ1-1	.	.	CASSVTGNTEAFF	TGTGCCAGCAGTGTAACAGGTAACACTGAAGCTTTCTTT
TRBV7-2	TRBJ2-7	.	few	CASSPLGRAEQYF	TGTGCCAGCAGCCCCCTGGGCAGGGCCGAGCAGTACTTC